Following are 23 T cell receptor beta chains from one sample sequenced in a study of T cell responses to AZD1222 COVID-19 vaccine (dated by TCRdb to the early 2020s). The library was generated by the immunoSEQ multiplex PCR assay. TCRdb re-hosts the immuneACCESS table, in-frame sequences only. Its copies lack some clones; in the studies checked, an unresolved V gene accounts for under half of them, and the cause for the rest is not known. A total of about 76,000 clones appear in this sample, around nine tenths of them only once. Roughly 10% of the sample belongs to the ten largest clones. The sample's time point label, in plain terms: baseline before first vaccination. Source: peripheral blood, taken on day 0 of AZD1222 vaccination. The receptor set was obtained from an adult in good health.

This clone was seen a few times. This chain connects TRBV28 to TRBJ1-4, with 7 bases matching TRBD1. Germline V gene data show CDR1 as MDHEN and CDR2 as SYDVKM. The CDR3 runs to 16 residues. Losses at the gene ends were 5 bases for V and 7 bases for J; bases not matched to a gene: 13. This chain's CDR3 is CASSREQGLGGEKLFF. DNA for the CDR3: TGTGCCAGCAGTCGAGAACAGGGGCTAGGAGGTGAAAAACTGTTTTTT.

CDR3 protein: CASSSNRGRETQYF. CDR3 in DNA: TGTGCCAGCTCATCCAACAGGGGGCGGGAGACCCAGTACTTC. This rearrangement joins TRBV18 to TRBJ2-5, with 9 bases fitting TRBD1. The CDR3 runs 14 residues. Germline trimming cut 5 bases from V and 5 bases from J; bases unmatched to any gene: 6. Germline CDR1 and CDR2: KGHSH and LQKENI.

V and J are TRBV5-4 and TRBJ1-4; 8 nucleotides agree with TRBD1. In germline, CDR1 is SGHNT, CDR2 YYREEE (reference sequence). The V gene end was trimmed by 2 bases and the J gene end by 4 bases; junction bases not matched to a gene: 4. CDR3 length: 15 amino acids. CDR3 amino acids: CASSFRTGSNEKLFF. DNA for the CDR3: TGTGCCAGCAGCTTCCGGACAGGGAGTAATGAAAAACTGTTTTTT. Full variable domain (missing parts from reference TRBV5-4 and TRBJ1-4): ETGVTQSPTHLIKTRGQQVTLRCSSQSGHNTVSWYQQALGQGPQFIFQYYREEENGRGNFPPRFSGLQFPNYSSELNVNALELDDSALYLCASSFRTGSNEKLFFGSGTQLSVL.

The chain is built from TRBV28 and TRBJ2-7, with 8 positions matching TRBD2. V dropped 6 bases and J dropped 0; count of bases not matched to a gene: 4. The CDR3 totals 14 residues. Looked up from germline, CDR1 is MDHEN and CDR2 is SYDVKM. For the CDR3, the DNA is TGTGCCAGCAGCACCCGGGGGGGCTCCTACGAGCAGTACGTC. Translating it yields CASSTRGGSYEQYV.

The V call is TRBV7-8, the J call TRBJ1-2; D is undetermined. Trimming removed 5 bases from V and 5 bases from J, with 12 bases in between. CDR1 is SGHVS and CDR2 is FQNEAQ in the germline V gene. This CDR3 spans 13 amino acids. For the CDR3, the DNA is TGTGCCAGCAGCCGAAGCAGTGTGTATGGCTACACCTTC. Protein sequence: CASSRSSVYGYTF.

CDR3 protein: CASSNRQVTDTQYF. The DNA for the CDR3 is TGTGCCAGTAGTAATCGGCAGGTCACAGATACGCAGTATTTT. This chain uses TRBV19 with TRBJ2-3, with unresolved D. CDR3 length: 14 amino acids. Looked up from germline, CDR1 is LNHDA and CDR2 is SQIVND (reference sequence). V gave up 4 bases and J gave up 2 bases, with 10 bases separating them.

The V and J genes are TRBV10-3 and TRBJ1-1; 9 bases match TRBD1. CDR1 and CDR2 from the germline V gene are ENHRY and SYGVKD. V dropped 4 bases and J dropped 1; count of bases not matched to a gene: 4. CDR3 size: 15 residues. Here the CDR3 reads CAISGLGQGNTEAFF. The CDR3 DNA follows: TGTGCCATCAGTGGGTTGGGACAGGGGAACACTGAAGCTTTCTTT.

This chain joins TRBV19 and TRBJ1-1, with a possible D match to TRBD1 (5 bases). The CDR3 runs to 12 residues. Trimming took 11 bases from V and 4 from J, leaving 14 bases between them. The germline CDR1 and CDR2 sequences are LNHDA and SQIVND (reference sequence). The CDR3 DNA follows: TGTGCCGCAAAGGGGCAGGGCACTGAAGCTTTCTTT. Translated: CAAKGQGTEAFF.

The rearrangement uses TRBV7-2 and TRBJ1-2; possibly TRBD1 for D (5 bases). The length of the CDR3 is 15 residues. Trimming removed 7 bases at V and 2 bases at J, with 17 bases between. In germline, CDR1 is SGHTA, CDR2 FQGNSA. The CDR3 spells CASTAIRDGNYGYTF. CDR3 nucleotides: TGTGCCAGCACCGCTATCAGGGACGGGAACTATGGCTACACCTTC.

This chain uses TRBV19 with TRBJ1-2, with D unclear. The ends were cut back, 1 base at V and 4 bases at J, with 10 bases in the middle. The CDR3 covers 14 residues. Germline loops: CDR1 LNHDA, CDR2 SQIVND (reference sequence). In nucleotides, the CDR3 is TGTGCCAGTAGTATAGTACGGGCGAGCTATGGCTACACCTTC. Its protein product is CASSIVRASYGYTF.

The V gene is TRBV29-1, the J gene TRBJ2-7; D is possibly TRBD1 (6 bases). Germline assignment: CDR1 SQVTM and CDR2 ANQGSEA. V lost 5 bases to trimming and J lost 0 bases, with 11 bases between them. The length of the CDR3 is 13 residues. CDR3 protein: CSVTDSSSYEQYV. Written as DNA, the CDR3 is TGCAGCGTTACGGACAGTAGCTCCTACGAGCAGTACGTC.

The V call is TRBV2, the J call TRBJ1-2; D gene ambiguous. CDR1 and CDR2 from the germline V gene are SNHLY and FYNNEI. The CDR3 spans 14 residues. V lost 3 bases to trimming and J lost 7 bases, with 15 bases between them. For the CDR3, the DNA is TGTGCCAGCAGTGAGGTTGGGTTTGCGGGTGGCTACACCTTC. Protein product: CASSEVGFAGGYTF. Variable domain in full (rest from reference TRBV2 and TRBJ1-2): EPEVTQTPSHQVTQMGQEVILRCVPISNHLYFYWYRQILGQKVEFLVSFYNNEISEKSEIFDDQFSVERPDGSNFTLKIRSTKLEDSAMYFCASSEVGFAGGYTFGSGTRLTVV.

This clone was found a few times. The rearrangement uses TRBV9 and TRBJ2-7, with 9 positions matching TRBD2. Germline V lookup: CDR1 SGDLS, CDR2 YYNGEE. V trimming: 0 bases; J trimming: 4 bases; junction bases outside the gene matches: 8. This CDR3 spans 16 amino acids. In DNA form, the CDR3 reads TGTGCCAGCAGCGTAGGATTAACTAGCGGGCTTTACGAGCAGTACTTC. Its translation is CASSVGLTSGLYEQYF.

The chain carries TRBV5-1 and TRBJ1-1; a weak D match, TRBD1 (6 bases). Germline V gene data show CDR1 as SGHRS and CDR2 as YFSETQ. The CDR3 consists of 13 residues. Deletions cut 7 bases from V and 4 bases from J, with 14 bases between. CDR3 DNA: TGCGCCAGCGGACCAACAGGGACCACTGAAGCTTTCTTT. Amino acids: CASGPTGTTEAFF.

This chain uses TRBV2 with TRBJ1-1; possible D gene TRBD1, 5 bases. Germline CDR1 is SNHLY and CDR2 is FYNNEI. The CDR3 extends over 14 amino acids. Trimming cost V 4 bases and J 3 bases, with 12 bases left between them. This CDR3 is CASSVRVSDTEAFF. The DNA for the CDR3 is TGTGCCAGCAGTGTCAGGGTCTCGGACACTGAAGCTTTCTTT.

The V call is TRBV6-4, the J call TRBJ2-2, with a possible D match to TRBD2 (7 bases). Germline CDR1 is MRHNA and CDR2 is SNTAGT. This CDR3 spans 15 amino acids. The germline V and J ends were trimmed by 2 bases and 2 bases, with 9 bases remaining between them. This CDR3 is CASSDAGANTGELFF. The CDR3 DNA reads as TGTGCCAGCAGTGACGCGGGGGCTAACACCGGGGAGCTGTTTTTT.

V and J are TRBV2 and TRBJ2-7; 7 nucleotides align to TRBD1. Trimming at V came to 6 bases and at J to 3 bases, leaving 5 bases not matched to a gene. Germline-derived CDR1 and CDR2 are SNHLY and FYNNEI. This CDR3 region has 13 residues. The CDR3 DNA sequence: TGTGCCAGCAGAGGACAGGTTAACTACGAGCAGTACGTC. Amino acids: CASRGQVNYEQYV.

The chain carries TRBV19 and TRBJ2-1; TRBD2 might be the D (5 bases). Trimming stripped 3 bases from V and 0 bases from J, with 12 bases between. The germline gives CDR1 LNHDA, CDR2 SQIVND (reference sequence). This CDR3 comprises 16 residues. The CDR3 DNA sequence: TGTGCCAGTAGTATCGGACTCTCCAGCTCCTACAATGAGCAGTTCTTC. Translated: CASSIGLSSSYNEQFF.

This clone was seen only once. The chain carries TRBV2 and TRBJ1-4, with D perhaps matching TRBD1 (6 bases). With 6 bases removed from V and 5 bases from J, the gap between germline ends came to 13 bases. Germline V CDR1 and CDR2: SNHLY, FYNNEI. CDR3 length equals 14 residues. The chain's CDR3 is CASSLQGRNEKLFF. The CDR3 nucleotides are TGTGCCAGCAGCCTACAGGGCAGGAATGAAAAACTGTTTTTT.

This clone was detected only a few times. V gene TRBV6-1 combines with J gene TRBJ2-7, with D possibly TRBD1 on 6 matching bases. Germline CDR1 is MNHNS and CDR2 is SASEGT. Trimming took 0 bases from V and 7 from J, leaving 10 bases between them. There are 13 residues in the CDR3. In DNA, the CDR3 is TGTGCCAGCAGTGAAGCACAGGGTGGAGAGCAGTACGTC. The encoded protein is CASSEAQGGEQYV.

This chain's CDR3 is CASRAGLFTDTQYF. The CDR3 region has the DNA TGTGCCAGCAGGGCGGGACTGTTCACAGATACGCAGTATTTT. The chain combines TRBV2 with TRBJ2-3; possible D gene TRBD2, 6 bases. CDR1 and CDR2 from the germline V gene are SNHLY and FYNNEI. The CDR3 has 14 residues. The ends were cut back, 6 bases at V and 2 bases at J, with 12 bases in the middle.

As DNA, the CDR3 is TGTGCCATCAGCAGGGGTAAGGATCAGCCCCAGCATTTT. Translated, it gives CAISRGKDQPQHF. The V gene is TRBV10-3, the J gene TRBJ1-5, with D tentatively TRBD1 (6 bases). The length of the CDR3 is 13 residues. V lost 6 bases and J 5 bases, leaving 11 bases between the germline ends. Germline lookup yields CDR1 ENHRY and CDR2 SYGVKD.

The V gene is TRBV11-2, the J gene TRBJ2-7, with 7 positions matching TRBD1. The germline CDR1 and CDR2 sequences are SGHAT and FQNNGV. The CDR3 consists of 14 residues. With 4 bases clipped from V and 4 bases from J, the junction kept 7 bases outside the gene matches. The CDR3, as DNA: TGTGCCAGCAGCTCGGGACAGTCCGGTTACGAGCAGTACTTC. It codes for CASSSGQSGYEQYF.